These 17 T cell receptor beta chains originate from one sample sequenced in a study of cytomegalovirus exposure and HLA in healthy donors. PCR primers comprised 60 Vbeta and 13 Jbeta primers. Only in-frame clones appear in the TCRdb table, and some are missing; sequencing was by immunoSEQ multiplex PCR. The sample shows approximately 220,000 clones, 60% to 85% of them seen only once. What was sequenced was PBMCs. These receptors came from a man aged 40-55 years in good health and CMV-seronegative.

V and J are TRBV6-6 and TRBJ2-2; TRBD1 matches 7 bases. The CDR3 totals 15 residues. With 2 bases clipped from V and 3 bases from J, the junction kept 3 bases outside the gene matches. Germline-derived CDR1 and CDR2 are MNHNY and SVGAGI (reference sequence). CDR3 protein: CASSYDRVYTGELFF. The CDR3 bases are TGTGCCAGCAGTTACGACAGGGTTTACACCGGGGAGCTGTTTTTT.

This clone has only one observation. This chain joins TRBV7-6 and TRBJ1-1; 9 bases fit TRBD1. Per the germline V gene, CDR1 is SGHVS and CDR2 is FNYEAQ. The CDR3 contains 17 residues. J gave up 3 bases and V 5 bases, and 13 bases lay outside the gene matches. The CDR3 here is CASSRRDRASRDTEAFF. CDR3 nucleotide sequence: TGTGCCAGCAGCCGACGGGACAGGGCGTCCAGGGACACTGAAGCTTTCTTT.

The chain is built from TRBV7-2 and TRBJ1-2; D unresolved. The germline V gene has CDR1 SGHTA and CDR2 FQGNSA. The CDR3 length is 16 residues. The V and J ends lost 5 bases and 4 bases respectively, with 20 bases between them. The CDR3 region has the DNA TGTGCCAGCAGCGTCTACTCCACACCCGAGGGCTATGGCTACACCTTC. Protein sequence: CASSVYSTPEGYGYTF.

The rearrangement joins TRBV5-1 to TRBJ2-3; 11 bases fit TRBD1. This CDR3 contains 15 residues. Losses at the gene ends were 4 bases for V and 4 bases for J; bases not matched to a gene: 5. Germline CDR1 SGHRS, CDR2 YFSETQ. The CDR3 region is CASSGGQGVPDTQYF. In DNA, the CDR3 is TGCGCCAGCAGCGGGGGACAGGGGGTCCCAGATACGCAGTATTTT.

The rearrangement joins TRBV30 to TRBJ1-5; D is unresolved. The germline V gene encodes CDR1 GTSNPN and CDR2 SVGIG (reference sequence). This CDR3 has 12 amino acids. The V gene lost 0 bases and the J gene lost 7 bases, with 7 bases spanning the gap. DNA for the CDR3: TGTGCCTGGAGTGTGGGGAGGCAGCCCCAGCATTTT. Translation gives CAWSVGRQPQHF.

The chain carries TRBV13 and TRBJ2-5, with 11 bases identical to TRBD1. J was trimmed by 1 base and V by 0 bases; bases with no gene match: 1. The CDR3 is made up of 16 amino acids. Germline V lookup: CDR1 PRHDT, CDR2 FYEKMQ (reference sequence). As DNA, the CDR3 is TGTGCCAGCAGCTTAGGTGGGACAGGGGGCCAAGAGACCCAGTACTTC. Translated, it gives CASSLGGTGGQETQYF.

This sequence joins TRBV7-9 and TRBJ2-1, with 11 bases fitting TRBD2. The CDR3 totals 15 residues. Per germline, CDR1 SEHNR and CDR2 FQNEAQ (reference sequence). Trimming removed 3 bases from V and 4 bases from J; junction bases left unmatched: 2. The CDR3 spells CASSLIAGGYNEQFF. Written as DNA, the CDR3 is TGTGCCAGCAGCTTGATAGCGGGAGGGTACAATGAGCAGTTCTTC. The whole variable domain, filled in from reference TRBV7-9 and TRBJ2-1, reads DTGVSQNPRHKITKRGQNVTFRCDPISEHNRLYWYRQTLGQGPEFLTYFQNEAQLEKSRLLSDRFSAERPKGSFSTLEIQRTEQGDSAMYLCASSLIAGGYNEQFFGPGTRLTVL.

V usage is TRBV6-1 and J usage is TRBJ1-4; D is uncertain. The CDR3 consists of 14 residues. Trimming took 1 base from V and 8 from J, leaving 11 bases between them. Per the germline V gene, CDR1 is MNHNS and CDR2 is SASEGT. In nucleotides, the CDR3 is TGTGCCAGCAGTGAAGGAGGGATCGGCGAAAAACTGTTTTTT. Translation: CASSEGGIGEKLFF.

The CDR3 spells CASSSRTSENNEQFF. Here the CDR3 DNA reads TGTGCCAGCAGCTCAAGGACTAGCGAAAACAATGAGCAGTTCTTC. This chain links TRBV13 with TRBJ2-1, with 9 bases fitting TRBD2. This CDR3 spans 15 amino acids. The J segment lost 5 bases and the V segment lost 4 bases, leaving 6 bases of the junction unmatched. CDR1 is PRHDT, CDR2 FYEKMQ, per germline (reference sequence). Drawing the rest from reference TRBV13 and TRBJ2-1, the complete variable domain is AAGVIQSPRHLIKEKRETATLKCYPIPRHDTVYWYQQGPGQDPQFLISFYEKMQSDKGSIPDRFSAQQFSDYHSELNMSSLELGDSALYFCASSSRTSENNEQFFGPGTRLTVL.

Written as DNA, the CDR3 is TGTGCCAGCAGTTTAACTAGCGGTAGCTCCTACGAGCAGTACTTC. It is translated as CASSLTSGSSYEQYF. The chain joins TRBV6-5 to TRBJ2-7; TRBD2 aligns across 8 bases. The CDR3 covers 15 residues. Unmatched junction bases numbered 5, after V lost 4 bases and J lost 0 bases. In germline, CDR1 is MNHEY, CDR2 SVGAGI.

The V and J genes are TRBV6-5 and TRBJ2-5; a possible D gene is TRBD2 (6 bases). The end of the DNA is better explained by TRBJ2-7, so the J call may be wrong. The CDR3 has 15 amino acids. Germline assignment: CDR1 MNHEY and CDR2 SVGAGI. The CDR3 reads CASSYSKGGAYEQYF. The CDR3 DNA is TGTGCCAGCAGTTACTCGAAAGGAGGGGCCTACGAGCAGTACTTC.

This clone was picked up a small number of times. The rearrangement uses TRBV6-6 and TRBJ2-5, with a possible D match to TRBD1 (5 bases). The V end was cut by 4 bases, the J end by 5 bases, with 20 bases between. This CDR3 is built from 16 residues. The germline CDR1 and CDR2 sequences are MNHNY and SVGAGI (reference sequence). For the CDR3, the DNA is TGTGCCAGCAGTTTGGGGCCCCGAACTTACAGTGAGACCCAGTACTTC. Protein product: CASSLGPRTYSETQYF.

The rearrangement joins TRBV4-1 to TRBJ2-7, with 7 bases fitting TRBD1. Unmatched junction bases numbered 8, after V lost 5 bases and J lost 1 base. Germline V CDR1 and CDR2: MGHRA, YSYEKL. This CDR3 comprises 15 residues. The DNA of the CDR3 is TGCGCCAGCAGCTACGCCCCGGGACAGTCCTACGAGCAGTACTTC. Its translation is CASSYAPGQSYEQYF.

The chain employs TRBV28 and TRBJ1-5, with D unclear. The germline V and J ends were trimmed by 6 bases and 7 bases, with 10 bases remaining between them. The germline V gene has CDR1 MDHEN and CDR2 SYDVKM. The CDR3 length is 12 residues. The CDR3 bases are TGTGCCAGCAGCCCCTTTTTGCAGCCCCAGCATTTT. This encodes CASSPFLQPQHF.

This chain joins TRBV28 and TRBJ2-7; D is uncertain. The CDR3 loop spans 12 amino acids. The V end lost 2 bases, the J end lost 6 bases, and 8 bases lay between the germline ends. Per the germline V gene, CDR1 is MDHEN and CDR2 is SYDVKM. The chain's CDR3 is CASSLLVREQYF. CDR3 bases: TGTGCCAGCAGTTTACTGGTGCGCGAGCAGTACTTC.

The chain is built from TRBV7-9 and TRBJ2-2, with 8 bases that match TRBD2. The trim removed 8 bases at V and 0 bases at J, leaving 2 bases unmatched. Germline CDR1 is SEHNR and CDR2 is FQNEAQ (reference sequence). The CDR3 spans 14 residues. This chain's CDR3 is CASLGGANTGELFF. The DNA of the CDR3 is TGTGCCAGCCTCGGGGGGGCGAACACCGGGGAGCTGTTTTTT.

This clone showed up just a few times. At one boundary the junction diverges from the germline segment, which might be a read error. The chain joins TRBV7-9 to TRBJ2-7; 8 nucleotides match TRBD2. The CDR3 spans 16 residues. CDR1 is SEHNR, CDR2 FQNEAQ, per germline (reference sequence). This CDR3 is CSSSLAGSGVAGEQYF. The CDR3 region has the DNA TGTTCCAGCAGCTTAGCGGGGAGCGGAGTAGCGGGGGAGCAGTACTTC.